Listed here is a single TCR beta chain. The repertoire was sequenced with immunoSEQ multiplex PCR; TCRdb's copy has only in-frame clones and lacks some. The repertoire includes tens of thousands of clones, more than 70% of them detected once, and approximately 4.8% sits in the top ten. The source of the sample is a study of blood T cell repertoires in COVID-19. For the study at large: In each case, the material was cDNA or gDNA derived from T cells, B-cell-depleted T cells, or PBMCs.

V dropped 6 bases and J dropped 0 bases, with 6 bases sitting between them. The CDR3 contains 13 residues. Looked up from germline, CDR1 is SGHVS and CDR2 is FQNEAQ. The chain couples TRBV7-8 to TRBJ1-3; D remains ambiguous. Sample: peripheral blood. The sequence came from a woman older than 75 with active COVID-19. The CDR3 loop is CASRHSSGNTIYF. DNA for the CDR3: TGTGCCAGCAGGCACAGCTCTGGAAACACCATATATTTT.